The clone carrying this T cell receptor (beta chain) was detected ten times or more. Its antigen is as yet unknown. This specimen comes from a study of CD8 T cells in ankylosing spondylitis. General observations from the study: For ankylosing spondylitis blood, a TCR beta motif of eight or nine highly homologous variants appeared characteristic.

MiXCR, applied by TCRdb to the 5' RACE reads, yields one record per CDR3 protein. The sample lists 100,000 or so distinct CDR3 sequences, roughly 8.8% occurring once. Trimming took 6 bases from V and 6 from J, leaving 9 bases between them. The CDR3 covers 12 residues. Germline CDR1 reads SGHVS; CDR2 reads FQNEAQ. The material sequenced was blood, either unsorted or a sorted T cell fraction (not recorded which). The J gene is TRBJ1-5, the V gene TRBV7-8, with a tentative D call TRBD1 (5 bases). The clonotype was recovered from a male donor with ankylosing spondylitis. The DNA for the CDR3 is TGTGCCAGCAGTCAGGGAGGTCAGCCCCAGCATTTT. Translation gives CASSQGGQPQHF.